This record looks at one T cell receptor (beta chain) sequence and its context. Its cognate antigen is unknown. The data derive from a study of B cell selection in AIRE deficiency. Whole-study findings and limits: Only roughly 9% of 3,500 to 4,500 shared Treg sequences were patient-specific; 30% to 35% healthy-specific.

V dropped 1 base and J dropped 5 bases, with 5 bases sitting between them. The germline gives CDR1 SGHAT, CDR2 FQNNGV. The CDR3 runs 12 residues. The regulatory T cell sort gate was CD4+CD25hiCD127low/negative. Sequenced by immunoSEQ multiplex PCR; TCRdb stores in-frame clones only, minus some. The sample lists roughly 18,000 clones, about 93% occurring once. The sequenced sample consisted of CD4+CD25+ Tregs sorted from PBMCs. V is TRBV11-2 and J is TRBJ2-5; no firm D call. This receptor was taken from a human donor in good health. The CDR3 nucleotides read TGTGCCAGCAGCTTAGCACCCGAGACCCAGTACTTC. It yields the protein CASSLAPETQYF.